This T cell receptor (beta chain) was recorded in a study of shared clonotypes between healthy human individuals. At the level of the study: Three plates each covered CD4 naive and memory; CD8 naive two, CD8 memory one.

Remarks on this clone: Its specificity is not known.

Findings and caveats of the study: Naive subsets, compared against memory subsets, generally had larger estimated richness values. Collection of samples was limited to blood; tissue repertoires likely differ.

Only in-frame clones appear in the TCRdb table, and some are missing; sequencing was by immunoSEQ multiplex PCR. The sample lists around 600,000 clones, almost 97% seen once, with about 0.06% in the top ten. Per the germline V gene, CDR1 is SEHNR and CDR2 is FQNEAQ (reference sequence). V was clipped by 5 bases and J by 6 bases, with 10 bases between them. This CDR3 has 12 amino acids. Sequenced input: naive CD4+ T cells sorted from blood. The subset here: CD45RA+ positively selected. This receptor was taken from a woman in her twenties or thirties in good health. The chain employs TRBV7-9 and TRBJ1-1; no clear D. The CDR3 here is CASSPIMAEAFF. The CDR3 DNA sequence: TGTGCCAGCAGCCCCATCATGGCTGAAGCTTTCTTT.